This record covers a single T cell receptor beta chain. In its sample, this clonotype was seen many times. Its antigen has not been determined. No per-base quality is available; no much larger clone lies one base away. The entry originates in a study of CD8 T cells in ankylosing spondylitis (dated by TCRdb to 2016 to 2017). Broadly, across the study: To find TCR variants linked to disease, the study profiled T cell receptor beta repertoires in ankylosing spondylitis patients and healthy donors. The full study cohort was made up of roughly 25 ankylosing spondylitis patients and 108 healthy donors. Peripheral blood was sampled, and synovial fluid was additionally collected from ankylosing spondylitis patients.

Results the study describes overall, beyond this receptor: The disease-linked clones were reported to be significantly enriched in matched synovial fluid samples from ankylosing spondylitis patients. In peripheral blood, the disease-linked clones were found at relatively low frequencies and had a CD8+ phenotype. Blood from ankylosing spondylitis patients appeared to be characterized by a TCR beta motif made up of several highly homologous amino acid variants. Some motif variants were previously reported in synovial fluid and blood of reactive arthritis patients, suggesting common disease-initiation mechanisms.

V and J are trimmed by 5 bases and 3 bases, and the gene matches miss 8 bases of the junction. Its CDR3 holds 15 amino acids, cysteine through phenylalanine. Only CDR3 DNA is held: 45 bases, read in frame from base 1. The germline V gene provides CDR1 SQVTM and CDR2 ANQGSEA. Sequencing relied on an Illumina HiSeq 2500. TCR beta libraries were prepared by quantitative 5'-RACE with molecular barcodes. The original pipeline was this. To identify disease-linked TCR variants, a new computational method was used, one built on a probabilistic model of VDJ rearrangement. Clones were called with MiXCR by TCRdb after fastp trimmed the public reads at Q25, and only in-frame beta chains were retained. Each entry is one CDR3 protein sequence, shown with its most common DNA and genes. The V and J calls were not made by the authors but by TCRdb's processing. This sample gives more than 600,000 distinct CDR3 sequences in total; around 17% of them show up just once. Of the sample, about 19% is held by the ten largest clones.

The specimen was blood, either unsorted or a sorted T cell fraction (not recorded which). The chain employs TRBV29-1 and TRBJ2-1, and TRBD2 matches 9 of the central bases. This TCR came from a male donor with ankylosing spondylitis. The DNA sequence follows: TGCAGCGTTTCGACGACTAGCGGCCACTACAATGAGCAGTTCTTC. Its translation reads: CSVSTTSGHYNEQFF.